This TCR beta chain was recovered during a study of early T cells in non-severe SARS-CoV-2 infection. For the study at large: Bulk RNA taken from unsorted whole blood was sequenced, leaving chains unpaired.

A few counts support this clonotype. The target antigen is unknown. Study-wide findings and caveats: The VDJdb matching leaned toward anti-spike CD8 responses and overlooked private and CD4 specificities.

Unique molecular identifiers were attached to individual cDNA molecules. MiXCR, applied by TCRdb to the 5' RACE reads, yields one record per CDR3 protein. The sample holds roughly 120,000 distinct CDR3 sequences, more than 13% seen once. The receptor comes from an adult who was a healthcare worker with PCR-confirmed SARS-CoV-2 infection or an uninfected control (not recorded which). The sequencing sample was made of whole blood.

CDR3 in DNA: TGTGCCAGCAGAGACCAGGCGGTCTATGGCTACACCTTC. Translated, it gives CASRDQAVYGYTF. The chain employs TRBV2 and TRBJ1-2; no clear D gene. Trimming removed 6 bases at V and 4 bases at J, with 12 bases between. Germline CDR1 reads SNHLY; CDR2 reads FYNNEI. CDR3 length: 13 residues.